This TCR delta chain was identified in a study of γδ T cells in repeated Plasmodium falciparum infection. In the study overall: Over 644 days, donors received four mosquito-bite P. falciparum NF54 infections. Samples were taken at baseline, before some infections, and 21 days after each. Broader study findings: Vgamma9/Vdelta2+ repertoires stayed stably polyclonal over time and infection.

The germline V gene has CDR1 GEAIGNYY and CDR2 EKD. The CDR3 has 21 amino acids. TRG and TRD sequences were obtained from every sorted gammadelta sample. TCRdb reprocessed the multiplex PCR reads through CATT. The data hold under 50,000 delta-chain clones, with roughly 1.6% observed a single time. This clone was detected a few times. Antigen unknown. The protein in TCRdb stems from a much larger clone and differs at residue 18 from this DNA's translation, likely a read error; here the protein is translated from the DNA. Flow sorting of PBMC yielded separate Vgamma9/Vdelta2+ and Vdelta2-negative gammadelta T cell populations for bulk repertoire analysis.

The J gene is TRDJ3, the V gene TRDV2, with TRDD3 matching 8 bases. As TCRdb names no J gene, one was assigned here on the basis of a DNA match to germline. The sequenced sample was gamma-delta T cells from blood. The sequence was collected from a pool of human donors (malaria-infected and uninfected, not separated). For the CDR3, the DNA is TGTGCCTGTGCGGCCTTCCGAAGTACTGGGGGTCGCTCCTGGGACACCCGAAAGATGTTTTTC. Protein product: CACAAFRSTGGRSWDTRKMFF.